A single sample is the source of the 19 T cell receptor beta chains below, sequenced in a study of T cells after yellow fever vaccination. Each CDR3 protein is one row after TCRdb ran MiXCR on the 5' RACE reads. The sample includes about 240,000 distinct CDR3 sequences, around 7% of them seen just once. The source material was CD4+ T cells sorted from PBMCs, sampled 15 days after the yellow fever booster vaccination. The source is a man younger than 40 who received the YFV17D yellow fever vaccine.

The genes are TRBV4-3 and TRBJ2-1; 7 nucleotides align to TRBD1. Unmatched junction bases numbered 5, after V lost 6 bases and J lost 0 bases. Looked up from germline, CDR1 is LGHNA and CDR2 is YSLEER. CDR3 size: 15 residues. In DNA form, the CDR3 reads TGCGCCAGCAGGCAGGGGGTTAGCTCCTACAATGAGCAGTTCTTC. Translation: CASRQGVSSYNEQFF.

Only a few counts were recorded for this clonotype. The CDR3 reads CAWKKGPSSYEQYF. For the CDR3, the DNA is TGTGCCTGGAAGAAGGGCCCTAGCTCCTACGAGCAGTACTTC. V usage is TRBV30 and J usage is TRBJ2-7; D is ambiguous. This CDR3 contains 14 residues. CDR1 GTSNPN and CDR2 SVGIG come from the germline V gene (reference sequence). V lost 4 bases and J lost 0, with 13 bases in between.

The gene calls are TRBV20-1 and TRBJ2-3, with 8 bases aligning to TRBD2. Per germline, CDR1 DFQATT and CDR2 SNEGSKA (reference sequence). The CDR3 runs 13 residues. CDR3: CRAGAGVTDTQYF. CDR3 DNA sequence: TGCAGAGCAGGAGCGGGGGTCACAGATACGCAGTATTTT.

This clonotype was seen a few times. Here the CDR3 DNA reads TGCGCCAGCAGTACAGGGGACTTTAATCAGCCCCAGCATTTT. As protein: CASSTGDFNQPQHF. V usage is TRBV5-1 and J usage is TRBJ1-5; 7 nucleotides match TRBD1. The V gene's germline CDR1 is SGHRS and CDR2 YFSETQ. This CDR3 contains 14 residues. V trimming: 5 bases; J trimming: 4 bases; junction bases outside the gene matches: 6.

The table lists this clonotype with many counts. The rearrangement uses TRBV18 and TRBJ2-1; D unclear. The CDR3 has 11 amino acids. Trimming removed 3 bases from V and 10 bases from J, with 7 bases in between. Germline V gives CDR1 KGHSH, CDR2 LQKENI. The CDR3 DNA sequence: TGTGCCAGCTCACCGGCGTGGGAGCAGTTCTTC. This gives the protein CASSPAWEQFF. Full variable domain (rest looked up from reference TRBV18 and TRBJ2-1): NAGVMQNPRHLVRRRGQEARLRCSPMKGHSHVYWYRQLPEEGLKFMVYLQKENIIDESGMPKERFSAEFPKEGPSILRIQQVVRGDSAAYFCASSPAWEQFFGPGTRLTVL.

Worth noting for this clonotype: This may stem from a read error, because a much larger clone lies one nucleotide away. V is TRBV20-1 and J is TRBJ2-1; 10 bases match TRBD2. The CDR3 sequence is 18 residues long. Germline V gives CDR1 DFQATT, CDR2 SNEGSKA (reference sequence). The chain's CDR3 is CSAGDLQTSGRYYNEQFF. DNA of the CDR3: TGCAGTGCTGGAGACCTTCAGACTAGCGGGCGCTACTACAATGAGCAGTTCTTC.

J is TRBJ2-1 and V is TRBV29-1; D may correspond to TRBD1 or TRBD2 (5 bases each). The V end lost 8 bases, the J end lost 0 bases, and 20 bases lay between the germline ends. Germline CDR1 reads SQVTM; CDR2 reads ANQGSEA. The CDR3 runs to 16 residues. This CDR3 is CSTPPQGPSSYNEQFF. In DNA form, the CDR3 reads TGCAGCACTCCTCCCCAGGGACCCTCCTCCTACAATGAGCAGTTCTTC.

This clonotype was observed a few times. The rearrangement joins TRBV7-2 to TRBJ2-7; 9 bases line up with TRBD2. The ends lost 0 bases at V and 6 bases at J; junction bases unmatched: 3. This CDR3 has 14 residues. CDR1 is SGHTA and CDR2 is FQGNSA in the germline V gene. DNA of the CDR3: TGTGCCAGCAGCTTAGCTAGCGGGAGTAGCGAGCAGTACTTC. Translated, it gives CASSLASGSSEQYF.

This clonotype has at least ten counts. The rearrangement joins TRBV5-6 to TRBJ2-7; no clear D. Trimming cost V 4 bases and J 0 bases, with 11 bases left between them. The CDR3 sequence is 14 residues long. Germline values: CDR1 SGHDT, CDR2 YYEEEE. The DNA for the CDR3 is TGTGCCAGCAGCCGCCAGTGGAGCTCCTACGAGCAGTACTTC. This codes for CASSRQWSSYEQYF.

This clonotype turned up a few times. The chain has TRBV10-3 and TRBJ2-5; 14 nucleotides match TRBD2. This CDR3 comprises 13 residues. Germline CDR1 ENHRY, CDR2 SYGVKD. V gave up 8 bases and J gave up 12 bases; unmatched junction bases: 8. CDR3 in DNA: TGTGCCATCTCCGGGACTAGCGGGAGTACAGAGTACTTC. This gives the protein CAISGTSGSTEYF.

The chain links TRBV15 to TRBJ2-5, with D maybe TRBD1 (5 bases). Germline lookup yields CDR1 LNHNV and CDR2 YYDKDF (reference sequence). The CDR3 loop spans 15 amino acids. Trimming cost V 8 bases and J 1 base, with 17 bases left between them. The CDR3 region has the DNA TGTGCCACCGCTCGGCAAAAGGGGATCCAAGAGACCCAGTACTTC. It yields the protein CATARQKGIQETQYF.

This clonotype was detected a few times. The V and J genes are TRBV7-9 and TRBJ2-1; D perhaps matches TRBD2 (6 bases). The germline V and J ends were trimmed by 1 base and 0 bases, with 10 bases remaining between them. This CDR3 spans 16 amino acids. Germline V gene sequence: CDR1 SEHNR, CDR2 FQNEAQ (reference sequence). This CDR3 is CASSLGSGSSYNEQFF. Here the CDR3 DNA reads TGTGCCAGCAGCTTAGGTTCCGGGAGCTCCTACAATGAGCAGTTCTTC.

This clonotype was seen many times. The chain combines TRBV25-1 with TRBJ2-3; D is perhaps TRBD2 (6 bases). V was clipped by 6 bases and J by 3 bases, with 10 bases between them. The CDR3 has 13 residues. CDR1 MGHDK and CDR2 SYGVNS come from the germline V gene. In DNA form, the CDR3 reads TGTGCCAGCAGCGGGACTGTAACAGATACGCAGTATTTT. Its protein is CASSGTVTDTQYF.

The chain is built from TRBV10-2 and TRBJ2-2; 7 positions match TRBD2. There are 17 residues in the CDR3. Trimming cost V 3 bases and J 0 bases; bases outside gene matches: 7. Germline V gene sequence: CDR1 WSHSY, CDR2 SAAADI. The CDR3 region has the DNA TGCGCCAGCAGTGACTTCAAACTAGCGCCGAACACCGGGGAGCTGTTTTTT. This gives the protein CASSDFKLAPNTGELFF.

This clonotype was detected ten times or more. The rearrangement links TRBV6-2 or TRBV6-3 to TRBJ2-3; no definite D call. There are 13 residues in the CDR3. Trimming stripped 5 bases from V and 4 bases from J, with 10 bases between. The germline CDR1 and CDR2 sequences are MNHEY and SVGEGT. CDR3 sequence: CASSPRTSDTQYF. The CDR3 region has the DNA TGTGCCAGCAGTCCACGTACCTCAGATACGCAGTATTTT.

J is TRBJ2-3 and V is TRBV15; the D gene is possibly TRBD1 (6 bases). The V and J ends lost 5 bases and 2 bases respectively, with 11 bases between them. Germline CDR1 LNHNV, CDR2 YYDKDF (reference sequence). This CDR3 contains 14 residues. This CDR3 is CATSPRGNTDTQYF. In DNA form, the CDR3 reads TGTGCCACCAGCCCAAGGGGGAACACAGATACGCAGTATTTT.

This clonotype was seen repeatedly, ten times or more. V gene TRBV6-1 combines with J gene TRBJ2-6, with 7 bases fitting TRBD1. Trimming at V came to 6 bases and at J to 0 bases, leaving 5 bases not matched to a gene. The CDR3 sequence is 16 residues long. CDR1 is MNHNS, CDR2 SASEGT, per germline. CDR3 sequence (DNA): TGTGCCAGCAGACGACAGGGAACCTCTGGGGCCAACGTCCTGACTTTC. It encodes CASRRQGTSGANVLTF.

This clonotype was counted only a few times. The chain has TRBV7-2 and TRBJ2-7, with unresolved D. V gave up 0 bases and J gave up 9 bases, with 12 bases separating them. CDR3 length equals 13 residues. In germline, CDR1 is SGHTA, CDR2 FQGNSA. The CDR3 region has the DNA TGTGCCAGCAGCTTAGCGTCCTTCAGCGCGCAGTACTTC. It encodes CASSLASFSAQYF.

This clonotype was detected many times. The chain employs TRBV29-1 and TRBJ2-7, with TRBD1 as a possible D gene (6 bases). Germline CDR1 is SQVTM and CDR2 is ANQGSEA. The V end was cut by 4 bases, the J end by 2 bases, with 15 bases between. This CDR3 spans 14 amino acids. The CDR3 sequence: CSVGPRAGAYEQYF. CDR3 bases: TGCAGCGTTGGCCCCAGGGCAGGGGCCTACGAGCAGTACTTC.